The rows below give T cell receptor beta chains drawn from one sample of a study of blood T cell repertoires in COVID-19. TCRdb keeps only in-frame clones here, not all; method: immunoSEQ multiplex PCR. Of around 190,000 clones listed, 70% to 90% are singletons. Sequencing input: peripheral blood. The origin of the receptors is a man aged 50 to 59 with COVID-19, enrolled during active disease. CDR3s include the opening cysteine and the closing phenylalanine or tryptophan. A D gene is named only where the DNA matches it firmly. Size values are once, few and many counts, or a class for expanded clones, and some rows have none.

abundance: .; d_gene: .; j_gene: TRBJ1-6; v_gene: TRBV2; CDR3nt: TGTGCCACGGTGGAGGGCGGGGACTATAATTCACCCCTCCACTTT; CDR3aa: CATVEGGDYNSPLHF
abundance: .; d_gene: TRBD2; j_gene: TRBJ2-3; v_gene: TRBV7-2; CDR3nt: TGTGCCAGCAGGGCTCCGGGACTAGCGACAGATACGCAGTATTTT; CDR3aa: CASRAPGLATDTQYF
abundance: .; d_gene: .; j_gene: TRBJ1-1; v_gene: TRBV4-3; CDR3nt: TGCGCCAGCAGCCTAGTAATGAACACTGAAGCTTTCTTT; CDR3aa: CASSLVMNTEAFF
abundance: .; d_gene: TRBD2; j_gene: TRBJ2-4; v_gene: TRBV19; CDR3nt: TGTGCCAGCACCCCGTCGGATTCCCGGGACTATAGCCTGAACATTCAGTACTTC; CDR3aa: CASTPSDSRDYSLNIQYF
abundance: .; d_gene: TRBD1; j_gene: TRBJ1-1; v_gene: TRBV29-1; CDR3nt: TGCAGCGCCCAATGGCAGGGGGCCCCGATAAACACTGAAGCTTTCTTT; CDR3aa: CSAQWQGAPINTEAFF
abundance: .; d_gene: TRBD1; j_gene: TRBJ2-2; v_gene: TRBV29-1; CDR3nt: TGCAGCGTTGAAGATACCGTGCAGGGGGCGGCCGGGGAGCTGTTTTTT; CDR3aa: CSVEDTVQGAAGELFF
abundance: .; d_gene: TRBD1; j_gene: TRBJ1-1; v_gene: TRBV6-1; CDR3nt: TGTGCCAGCAGTGAAGTTGCAGGGGGGAACACTGAAGCTTTCTTT; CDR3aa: CASSEVAGGNTEAFF
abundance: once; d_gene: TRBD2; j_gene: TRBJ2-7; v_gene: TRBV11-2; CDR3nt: TGTGCCAGCAGCTCCGGCCCGGGGGGGGCCTACGAGCAGTACTTC; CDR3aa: CASSSGPGGAYEQYF
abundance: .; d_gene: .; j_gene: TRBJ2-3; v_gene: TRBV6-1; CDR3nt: TGTGCCAGCAGTGAAAGGCGGGGCCAGGAAGATACGCAGTATTTT; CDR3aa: CASSERRGQEDTQYF
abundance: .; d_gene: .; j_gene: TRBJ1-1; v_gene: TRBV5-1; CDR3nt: TGCGCCAGCAGCGGGGGGGCCGCGGGCACTGAAGCTTTCTTT; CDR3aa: CASSGGAAGTEAFF
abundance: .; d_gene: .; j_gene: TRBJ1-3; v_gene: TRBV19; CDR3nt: TGTGCCAGTAGTATCCAGGGGCCAGGAAACACCATATATTTT; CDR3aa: CASSIQGPGNTIYF
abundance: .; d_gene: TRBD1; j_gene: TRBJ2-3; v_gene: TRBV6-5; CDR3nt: TGTGCCAGCAGTTCTTTACAGGGGGGAGCGGGTACGCAGTATTTT; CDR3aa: CASSSLQGGAGTQYF
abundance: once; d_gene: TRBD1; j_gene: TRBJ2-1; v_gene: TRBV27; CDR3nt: TGTGCCAGCAGTTTACCCGGGACAGGGACCTACAATGAGCAGTTCTTC; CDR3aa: CASSLPGTGTYNEQFF
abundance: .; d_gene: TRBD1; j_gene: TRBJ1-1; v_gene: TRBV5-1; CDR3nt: TGCGCCAGCAGCTTGGACAGGGGAAACACTGAAGCTTTCTTT; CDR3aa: CASSLDRGNTEAFF
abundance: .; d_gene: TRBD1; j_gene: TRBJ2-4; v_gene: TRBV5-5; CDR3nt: TGTGCCAGCAGCTTGGGGACAGGGAATGGAATTTTC; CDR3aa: CASSLGTGNGIF
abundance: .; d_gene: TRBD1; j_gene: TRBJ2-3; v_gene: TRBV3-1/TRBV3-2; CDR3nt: TGTGCCAGCAGCCAAGGGACAGGGGTTGGAGATACGCAGTATTTT; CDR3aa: CASSQGTGVGDTQYF
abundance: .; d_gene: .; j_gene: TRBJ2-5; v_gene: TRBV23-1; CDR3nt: TGCGCCAGCAGTCAAGAGAGCCCGAAAAAGGAGACCCAGTACTTC; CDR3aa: CASSQESPKKETQYF
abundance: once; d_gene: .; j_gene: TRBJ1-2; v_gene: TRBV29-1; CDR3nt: TGCAGCGTCGACGACAGGTCCTATGGCTACACCTTC; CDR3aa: CSVDDRSYGYTF
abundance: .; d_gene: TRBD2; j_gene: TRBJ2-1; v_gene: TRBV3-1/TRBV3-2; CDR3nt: TGTGCCAGCAGCAAGATGGGCGGGGGACCCAATGAGCAGTTCTTC; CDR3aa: CASSKMGGGPNEQFF
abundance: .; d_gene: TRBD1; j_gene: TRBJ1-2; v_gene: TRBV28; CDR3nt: TGTGCCAGCAGCCCGTCCGCAGGGGGATGGTCTATTGGCTACACCTTC; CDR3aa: CASSPSAGGWSIGYTF
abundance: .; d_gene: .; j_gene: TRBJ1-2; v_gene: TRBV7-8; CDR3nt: TGTGCCAGCAGCTTGTCGTCAGTGCGTGGGACTACAACCCATTTTAACTATGGCTACACCTTC; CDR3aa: CASSLSSVRGTTTHFNYGYTF
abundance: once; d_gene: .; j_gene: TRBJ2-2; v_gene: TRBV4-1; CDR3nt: TGCGCCAGCAGCCAAGAACGGGCGCCAGGGGCACCCGGGGAGCTGTTTTTT; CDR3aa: CASSQERAPGAPGELFF
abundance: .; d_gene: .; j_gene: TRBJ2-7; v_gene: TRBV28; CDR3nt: TGTGCCAGCAGTTTAGTAGAGGAGCAGTACTTC; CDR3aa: CASSLVEEQYF
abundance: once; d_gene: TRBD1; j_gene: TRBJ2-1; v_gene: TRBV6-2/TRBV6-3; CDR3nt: TGTGCCAGCAGTTCACAGGGGTTCCCCTACAATGAGCAGTTCTTC; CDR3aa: CASSSQGFPYNEQFF
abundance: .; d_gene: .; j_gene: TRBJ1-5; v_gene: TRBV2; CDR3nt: TGTGCCAGCAGTGAACATTTTAGCAATCAGCCCCAGCATTTT; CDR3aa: CASSEHFSNQPQHF
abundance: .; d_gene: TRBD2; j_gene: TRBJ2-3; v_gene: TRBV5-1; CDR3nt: TGCGCCAGCAGCCTAACTAGCGGGAGGGCCGTGGATACGCAGTATTTT; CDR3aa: CASSLTSGRAVDTQYF
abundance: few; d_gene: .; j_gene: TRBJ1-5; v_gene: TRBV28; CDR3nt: TGTGCCAGCAGTGTGTCAGGGCCAAGTCAGCCCCAGCATTTT; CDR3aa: CASSVSGPSQPQHF
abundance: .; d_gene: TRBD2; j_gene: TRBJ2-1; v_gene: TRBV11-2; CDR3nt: TGTGCCAGCAGCTTAGAACTAGCGGGGGGAAGGAATGAGCAGTTCTTC; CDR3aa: CASSLELAGGRNEQFF
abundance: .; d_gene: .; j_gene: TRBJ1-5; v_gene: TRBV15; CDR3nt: TGTGCCACCAGCAGAGATCCGTCCGGGACACAGCCCCAGCATTTT; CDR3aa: CATSRDPSGTQPQHF
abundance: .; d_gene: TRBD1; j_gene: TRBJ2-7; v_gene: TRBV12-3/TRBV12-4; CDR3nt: TGTGCCAGCAGTCTGAACAGGGGCCACGAGCAGTACTTC; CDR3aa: CASSLNRGHEQYF
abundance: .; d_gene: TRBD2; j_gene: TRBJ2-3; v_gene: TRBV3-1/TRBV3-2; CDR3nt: TGTGCCAGCAGCCAAGAACGGCGTGGGGGGGGTAGGACAGATACGCAGTATTTT; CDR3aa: CASSQERRGGGRTDTQYF
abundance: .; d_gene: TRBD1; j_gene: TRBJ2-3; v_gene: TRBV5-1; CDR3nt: TGCGCCAGCTACGCCACAGGGGGCGCGGATACGCAGTATTTT; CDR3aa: CASYATGGADTQYF
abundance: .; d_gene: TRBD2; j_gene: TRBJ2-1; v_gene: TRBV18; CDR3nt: TGTGCCAGCTCACCCCCCGGGACTAGCGGGGGCCGATACAATGAGCAGTTCTTC; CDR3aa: CASSPPGTSGGRYNEQFF
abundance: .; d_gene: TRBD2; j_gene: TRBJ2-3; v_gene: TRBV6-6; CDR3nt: TGTGCCAGCAGTTTCGGACTAGCGGGGCCAGATACGCAGTATTTT; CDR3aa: CASSFGLAGPDTQYF
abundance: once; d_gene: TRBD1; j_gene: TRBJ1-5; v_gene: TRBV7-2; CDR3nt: TGTGCCAGCAGCACGTGGACAGGGGGCGCGGATCAGCCCCAGCATTTT; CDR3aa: CASSTWTGGADQPQHF
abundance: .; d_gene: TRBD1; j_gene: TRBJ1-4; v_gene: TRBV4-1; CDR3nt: TGCGCCAGCAGCCCGGACAGGGGGCATGAAAAACTGTTTTTT; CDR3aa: CASSPDRGHEKLFF
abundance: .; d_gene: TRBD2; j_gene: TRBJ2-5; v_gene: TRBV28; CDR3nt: TGTGCCAGCGAGAGCGGGAGGGGCGAGACCCAGTACTTC; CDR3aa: CASESGRGETQYF
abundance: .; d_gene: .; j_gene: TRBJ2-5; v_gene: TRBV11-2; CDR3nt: TGTGCCAGCGCCGCAGGTCTCCAAGAGACCCAGTACTTC; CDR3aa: CASAAGLQETQYF
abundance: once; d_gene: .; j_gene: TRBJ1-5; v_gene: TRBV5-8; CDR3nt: TGTGCCAGCAGCTCGGGGTTCTTTAGCAATCAGCCCCAGCATTTT; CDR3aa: CASSSGFFSNQPQHF
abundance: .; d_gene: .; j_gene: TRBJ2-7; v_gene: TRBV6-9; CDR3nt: TGTGCCAGCAGTTATGTAGCGTGCCACTTGGACGAGCAGTACTTC; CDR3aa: CASSYVACHLDEQYF
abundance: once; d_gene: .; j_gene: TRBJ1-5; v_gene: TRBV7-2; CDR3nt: TGTGCCAGCAGCTGGTCCCGGGGTCAGCCCCAGCATTTT; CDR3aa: CASSWSRGQPQHF
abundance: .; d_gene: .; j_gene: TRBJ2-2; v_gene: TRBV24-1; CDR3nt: TGTGCCACCAGTGATGTGACAGGCGCAGGGTCGGACACCGGGGAGCTGTTTTTT; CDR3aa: CATSDVTGAGSDTGELFF
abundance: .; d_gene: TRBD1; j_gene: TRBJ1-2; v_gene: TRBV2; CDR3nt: TGTGCCAGCACCCCCGGCCGAACAGGGGGCCAAAACTATGGCTACACCTTC; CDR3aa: CASTPGRTGGQNYGYTF
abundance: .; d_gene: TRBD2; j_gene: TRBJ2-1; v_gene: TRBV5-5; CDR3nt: TGTGCCAGCAGCTTGTTGGTCGGGGGGAGCTCCTACAATGAGCAGTTCTTC; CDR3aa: CASSLLVGGSSYNEQFF
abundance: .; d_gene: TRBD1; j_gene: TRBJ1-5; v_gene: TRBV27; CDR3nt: TGTGCCAGCAGTAACCGGGACAGTAGCAATCAGCCCCAGCATTTT; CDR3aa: CASSNRDSSNQPQHF
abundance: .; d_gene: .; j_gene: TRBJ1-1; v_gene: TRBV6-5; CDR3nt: TGTGCCAGCAGTTACGAGGGGAGGGATACTGAAGCTTTCTTT; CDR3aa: CASSYEGRDTEAFF
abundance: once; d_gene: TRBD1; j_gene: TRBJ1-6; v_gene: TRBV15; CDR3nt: TGTGCCACCAGAAACCAGGGGGGTAATTCACCCCTCCACTTT; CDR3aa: CATRNQGGNSPLHF
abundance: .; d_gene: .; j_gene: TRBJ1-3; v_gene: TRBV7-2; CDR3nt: TGTGCCAGCAGCTTAGGTGGGGGCCCCGCTGGAAACACCATATATTTT; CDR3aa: CASSLGGGPAGNTIYF
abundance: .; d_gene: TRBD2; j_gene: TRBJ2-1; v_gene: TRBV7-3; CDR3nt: TGTGCCAGCAGCCCCCCGGCCAGCGGGATATACAATGAGCAGTTCTTC; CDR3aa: CASSPPASGIYNEQFF
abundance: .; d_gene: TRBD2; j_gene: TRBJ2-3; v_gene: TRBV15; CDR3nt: TGTGCCACCAGCAGAGCCCGGACTAGTCCCTATACGCAGTATTTT; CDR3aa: CATSRARTSPYTQYF
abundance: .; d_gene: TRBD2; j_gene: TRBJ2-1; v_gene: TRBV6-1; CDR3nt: TGTGCCAGCAGTGCCATTAGCGGGAGGGCAGGGAATGAGCAGTTCTTC; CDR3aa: CASSAISGRAGNEQFF
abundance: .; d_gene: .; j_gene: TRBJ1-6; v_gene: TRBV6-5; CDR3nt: TGTGCCAGCAGTCCATCCGGGGATCGGAATTCACCCCTCCACTTT; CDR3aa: CASSPSGDRNSPLHF
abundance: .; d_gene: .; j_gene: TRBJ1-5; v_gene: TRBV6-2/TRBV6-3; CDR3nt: TGTGCCAGCAGTTACTCGGGTGGGGGAGGTCAGCCCCAGCATTTT; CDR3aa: CASSYSGGGGQPQHF
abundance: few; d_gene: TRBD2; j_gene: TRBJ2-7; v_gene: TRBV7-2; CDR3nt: TGTGCCAGCAGCTTAGTGGGTAGCGGGAGCTCCTACGAGCAGTACTTC; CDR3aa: CASSLVGSGSSYEQYF
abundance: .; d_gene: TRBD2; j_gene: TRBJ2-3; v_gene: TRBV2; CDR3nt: TGTGCCAGCACACGGGGGGGCTTTTTTAGCACAGATACGCAGTATTTT; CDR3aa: CASTRGGFFSTDTQYF
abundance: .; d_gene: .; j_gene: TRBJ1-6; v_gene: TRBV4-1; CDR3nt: TGCGCCAGCAGCCAAGATCCAGTTTCACCCCTCCACTTT; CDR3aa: CASSQDPVSPLHF
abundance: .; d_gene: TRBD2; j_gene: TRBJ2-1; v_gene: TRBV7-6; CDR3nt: TGTGCCAGCAGCCTCAGGACTAGCGGGGTGGAGGAGCAGTTCTTC; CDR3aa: CASSLRTSGVEEQFF
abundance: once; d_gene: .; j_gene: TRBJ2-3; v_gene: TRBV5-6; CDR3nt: TGTGCCAGCAGCTTAACCACAGGGAGCGGCACAGATACGCAGTATTTT; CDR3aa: CASSLTTGSGTDTQYF
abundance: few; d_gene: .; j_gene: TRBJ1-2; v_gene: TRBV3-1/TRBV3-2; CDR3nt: TGTGCCAGCACCCCATTGGGGGCTGGCTATGGCTACACCTTC; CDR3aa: CASTPLGAGYGYTF